This T cell receptor (beta chain) was retrieved from a study of human T cells and chemical hapten exposure. Turning to the study itself: Patch tests put 0.01% DPC on the upper back, read at 6 days.

A word on this clonotype: This may be a read error, as it is one base from a much larger clone.

Via MiXCR, TCRdb re-called the RACE reads, giving one row per CDR3 protein. The sample yields roughly 150,000 distinct CDR3 sequences, around 11% seen once. Sample time point: patch test 2, 6 weeks after DPC sensitization. Treatment in this sample: therapeutic diphenylcyclopropenone sensitization with weekly scalp DPC. V lost 0 bases, J lost 1 base, and 12 bases lay in between. This CDR3 has 15 amino acids. From germline, CDR1 is GTSNPN and CDR2 SVGIG (reference sequence). The chain is built from TRBV30 and TRBJ1-1; D not certain. This TCR was sampled from a woman between 45 and 65 years old with alopecia areata. Some clones in this sample may be carry-over from other donors' samples. This sample comprised whole blood, obtained in connection with sensitization to the hapten diphenylcyclopropenone (DPC). CDR3: CAWSVSARRNTEAFF. In DNA, the CDR3 is TGTGCCTGGAGTGTATCGGCACGTAGGAACACTGAAGCTTTCTTT.